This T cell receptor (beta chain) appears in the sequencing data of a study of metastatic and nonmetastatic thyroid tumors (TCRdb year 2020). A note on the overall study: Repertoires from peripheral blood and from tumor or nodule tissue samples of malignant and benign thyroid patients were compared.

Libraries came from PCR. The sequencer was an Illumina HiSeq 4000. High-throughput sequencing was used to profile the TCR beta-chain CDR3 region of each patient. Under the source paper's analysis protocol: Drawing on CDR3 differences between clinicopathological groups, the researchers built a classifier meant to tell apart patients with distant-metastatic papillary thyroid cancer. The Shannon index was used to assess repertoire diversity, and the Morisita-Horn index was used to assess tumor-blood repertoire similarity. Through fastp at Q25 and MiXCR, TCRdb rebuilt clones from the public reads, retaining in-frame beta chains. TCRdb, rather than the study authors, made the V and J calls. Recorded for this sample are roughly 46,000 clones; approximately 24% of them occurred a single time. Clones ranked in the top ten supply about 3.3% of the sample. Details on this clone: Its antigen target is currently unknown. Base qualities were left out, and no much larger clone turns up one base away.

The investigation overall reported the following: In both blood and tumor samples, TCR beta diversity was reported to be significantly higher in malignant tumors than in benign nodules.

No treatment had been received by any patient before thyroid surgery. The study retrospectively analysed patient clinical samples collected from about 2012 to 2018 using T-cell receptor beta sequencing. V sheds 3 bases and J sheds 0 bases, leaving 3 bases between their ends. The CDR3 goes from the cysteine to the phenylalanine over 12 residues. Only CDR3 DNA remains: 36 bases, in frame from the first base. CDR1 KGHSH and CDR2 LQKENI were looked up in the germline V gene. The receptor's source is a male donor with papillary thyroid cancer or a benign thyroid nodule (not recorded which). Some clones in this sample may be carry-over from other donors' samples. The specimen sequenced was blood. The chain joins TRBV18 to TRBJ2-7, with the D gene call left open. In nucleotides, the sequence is TGTGCCAGCTCACCGGGCTCCTACGAGCAGTACTTC. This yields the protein CASSPGSYEQYF.